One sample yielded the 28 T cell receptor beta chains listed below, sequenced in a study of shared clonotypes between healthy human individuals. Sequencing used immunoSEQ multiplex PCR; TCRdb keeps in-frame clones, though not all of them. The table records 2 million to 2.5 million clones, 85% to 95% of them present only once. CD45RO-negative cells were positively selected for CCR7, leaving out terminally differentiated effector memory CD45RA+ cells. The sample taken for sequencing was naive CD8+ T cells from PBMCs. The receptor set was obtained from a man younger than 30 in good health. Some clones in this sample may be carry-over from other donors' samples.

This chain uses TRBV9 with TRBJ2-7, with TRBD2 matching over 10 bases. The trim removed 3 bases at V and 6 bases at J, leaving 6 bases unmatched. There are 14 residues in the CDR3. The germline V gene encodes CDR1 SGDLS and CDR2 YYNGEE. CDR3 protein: CASSANLAGGEQYF. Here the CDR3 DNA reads TGTGCCAGCAGCGCGAACTTAGCGGGAGGCGAGCAGTACTTC. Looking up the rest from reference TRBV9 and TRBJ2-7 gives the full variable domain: DSGVTQTPKHLITATGQRVTLRCSPRSGDLSVYWYQQSLDQGLQFLIQYYNGEERAKGNILERFSAQQFPDLHSELNLSSLELGDSALYFCASSANLAGGEQYFGPGTRLTVT.

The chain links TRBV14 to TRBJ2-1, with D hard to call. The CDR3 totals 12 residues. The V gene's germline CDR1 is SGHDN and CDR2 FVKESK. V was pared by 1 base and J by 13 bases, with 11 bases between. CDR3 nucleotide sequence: TGTGCCAGCAGCCAAGGGACGAGGTTCCAGTTCTTC. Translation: CASSQGTRFQFF.

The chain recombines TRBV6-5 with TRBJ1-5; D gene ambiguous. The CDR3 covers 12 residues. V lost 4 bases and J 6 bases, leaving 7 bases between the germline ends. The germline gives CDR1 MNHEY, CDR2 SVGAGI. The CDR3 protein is CASSSGFQPQHF. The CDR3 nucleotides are TGTGCCAGCAGTTCAGGTTTTCAGCCCCAGCATTTT.

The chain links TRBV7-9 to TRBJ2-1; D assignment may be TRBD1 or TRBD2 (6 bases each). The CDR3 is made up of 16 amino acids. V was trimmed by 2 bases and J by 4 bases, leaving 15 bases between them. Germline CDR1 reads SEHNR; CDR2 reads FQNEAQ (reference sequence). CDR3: CASSLRIGGLYNEQFF. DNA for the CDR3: TGTGCCAGCAGCTTAAGGATAGGGGGGCTTTACAATGAGCAGTTCTTC.

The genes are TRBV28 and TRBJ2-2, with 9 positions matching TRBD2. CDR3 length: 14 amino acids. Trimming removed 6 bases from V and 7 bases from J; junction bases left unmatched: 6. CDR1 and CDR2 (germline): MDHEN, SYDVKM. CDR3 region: CASRIAGAGGELFF. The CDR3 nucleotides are TGTGCCAGCAGGATAGCGGGAGCGGGCGGGGAGCTGTTTTTT.

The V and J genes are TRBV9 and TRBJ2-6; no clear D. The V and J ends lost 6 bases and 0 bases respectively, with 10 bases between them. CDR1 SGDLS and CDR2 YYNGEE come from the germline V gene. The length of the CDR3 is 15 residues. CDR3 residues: CASTGSSSGANVLTF. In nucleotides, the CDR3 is TGTGCCAGCACCGGTTCCTCCTCTGGGGCCAACGTCCTGACTTTC.

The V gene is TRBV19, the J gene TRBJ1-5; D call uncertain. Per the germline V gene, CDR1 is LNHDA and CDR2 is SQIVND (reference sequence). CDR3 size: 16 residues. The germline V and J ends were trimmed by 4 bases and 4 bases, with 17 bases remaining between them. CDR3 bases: TGTGCCAGTAGTACCTTCGGACCGACTTTTAATCAGCCCCAGCATTTT. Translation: CASSTFGPTFNQPQHF.

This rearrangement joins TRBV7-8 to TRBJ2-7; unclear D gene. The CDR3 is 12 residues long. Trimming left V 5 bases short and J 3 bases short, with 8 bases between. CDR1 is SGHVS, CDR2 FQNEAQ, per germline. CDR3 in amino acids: CASSPADYEQYF. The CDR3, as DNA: TGTGCCAGCAGCCCAGCCGACTACGAGCAGTACTTC.

CDR3 nucleotides: TGCGCCAGCAGCTACACAGGGGAGGGATACGAGCAGTACTTC. As protein: CASSYTGEGYEQYF. The rearrangement uses TRBV4-1 and TRBJ2-7; D possibly uses TRBD1 or TRBD2 (7 bases each). The CDR3 is made up of 14 amino acids. Germline V gene sequence: CDR1 MGHRA, CDR2 YSYEKL. V gave up 5 bases and J gave up 4 bases, with 15 bases separating them.

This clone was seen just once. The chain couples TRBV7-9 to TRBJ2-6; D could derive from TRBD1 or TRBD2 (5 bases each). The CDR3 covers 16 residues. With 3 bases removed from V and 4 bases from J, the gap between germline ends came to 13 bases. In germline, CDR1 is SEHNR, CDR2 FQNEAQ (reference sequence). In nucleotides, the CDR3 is TGTGCCAGCAGCTTCTTAGGTGGGGACGGGGCCAACGTCCTGACTTTC. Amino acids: CASSFLGGDGANVLTF.

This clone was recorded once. CDR3 amino acids: CASSSTGSLGYTF. In nucleotides, the CDR3 is TGCGCCAGCAGCTCCACAGGGAGCCTAGGCTACACCTTC. This sequence joins TRBV5-1 and TRBJ1-2; possible D gene TRBD1, 6 bases. In germline, CDR1 is SGHRS, CDR2 YFSETQ. This CDR3 is 13 amino acids long. The germline V and J ends were trimmed by 3 bases and 8 bases, with 14 bases remaining between them.

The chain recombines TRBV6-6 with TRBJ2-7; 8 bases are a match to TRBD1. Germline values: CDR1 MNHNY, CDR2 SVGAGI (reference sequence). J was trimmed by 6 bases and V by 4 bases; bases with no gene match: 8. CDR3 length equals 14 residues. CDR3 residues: CASSWGTGGPEQYF. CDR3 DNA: TGTGCCAGCAGTTGGGGGACAGGCGGCCCCGAGCAGTACTTC.

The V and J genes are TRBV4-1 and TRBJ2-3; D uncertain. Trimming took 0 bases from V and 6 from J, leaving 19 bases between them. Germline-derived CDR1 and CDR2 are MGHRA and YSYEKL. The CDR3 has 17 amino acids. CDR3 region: CASSQEVGVGTQDTQYF. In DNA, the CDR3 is TGCGCCAGCAGCCAAGAGGTCGGCGTCGGTACCCAGGATACGCAGTATTTT.

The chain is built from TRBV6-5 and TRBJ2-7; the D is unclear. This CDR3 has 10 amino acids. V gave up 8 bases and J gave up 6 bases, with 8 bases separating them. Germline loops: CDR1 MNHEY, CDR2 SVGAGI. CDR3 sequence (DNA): TGTGCCAGCGGCTTTAGCGAGCAGTACTTC. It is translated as CASGFSEQYF.

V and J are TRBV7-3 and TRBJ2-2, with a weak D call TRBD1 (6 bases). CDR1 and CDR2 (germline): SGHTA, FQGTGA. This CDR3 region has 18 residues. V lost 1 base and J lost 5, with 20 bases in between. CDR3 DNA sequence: TGTGCCAGCAGCTTAAAGGGTTACAGGGATCACAGGACCGGGGAGCTGTTTTTT. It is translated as CASSLKGYRDHRTGELFF.

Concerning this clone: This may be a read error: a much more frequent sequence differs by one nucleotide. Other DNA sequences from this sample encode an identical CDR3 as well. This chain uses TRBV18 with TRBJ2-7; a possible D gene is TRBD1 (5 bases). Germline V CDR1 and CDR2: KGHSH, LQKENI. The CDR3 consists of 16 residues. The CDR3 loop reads CASSPDQGLQPYEQYF. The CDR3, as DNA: TGCGCCAGCTCGCCGGACCAGGGATTACAGCCCTACGAGCAGTACTTC.

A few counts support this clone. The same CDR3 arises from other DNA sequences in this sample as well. The CDR3 loop is CAISGGPYEQYF. CDR3 DNA sequence: TGTGCCATCAGTGGGGGCCCTTACGAGCAGTACTTC. V gene TRBV10-3 combines with J gene TRBJ2-7; D might be TRBD1 (5 bases). V was clipped by 4 bases and J by 4 bases, with 8 bases between them. Germline assignment: CDR1 ENHRY and CDR2 SYGVKD. The CDR3 has 12 residues.

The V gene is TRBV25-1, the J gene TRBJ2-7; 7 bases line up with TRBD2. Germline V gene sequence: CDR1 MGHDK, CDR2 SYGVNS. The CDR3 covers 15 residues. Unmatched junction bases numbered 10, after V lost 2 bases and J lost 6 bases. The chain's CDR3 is CASSEGAGVSAEQYF. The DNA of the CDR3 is TGTGCCAGCAGTGAAGGGGCGGGAGTAAGTGCCGAGCAGTACTTC.

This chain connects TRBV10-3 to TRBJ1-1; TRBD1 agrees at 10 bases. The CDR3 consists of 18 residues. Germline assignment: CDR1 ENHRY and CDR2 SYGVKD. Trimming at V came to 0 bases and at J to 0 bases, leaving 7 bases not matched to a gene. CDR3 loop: CAISESRTGGPMNTEAFF. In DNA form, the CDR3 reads TGTGCCATCAGTGAGTCACGGACAGGGGGACCGATGAACACTGAAGCTTTCTTT.

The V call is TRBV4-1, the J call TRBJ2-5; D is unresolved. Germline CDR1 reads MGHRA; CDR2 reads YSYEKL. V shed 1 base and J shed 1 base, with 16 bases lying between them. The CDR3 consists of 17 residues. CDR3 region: CASSQGPGLVFQETQYF. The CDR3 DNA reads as TGCGCCAGCAGCCAAGGGCCGGGTCTAGTCTTCCAAGAGACCCAGTACTTC.

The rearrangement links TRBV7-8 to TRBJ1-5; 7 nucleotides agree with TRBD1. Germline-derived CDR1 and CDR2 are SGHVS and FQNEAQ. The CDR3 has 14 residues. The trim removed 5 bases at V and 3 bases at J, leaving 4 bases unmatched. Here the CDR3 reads CASSGQADNQPQHF. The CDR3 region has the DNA TGTGCCAGCAGCGGACAGGCAGACAATCAGCCCCAGCATTTT.

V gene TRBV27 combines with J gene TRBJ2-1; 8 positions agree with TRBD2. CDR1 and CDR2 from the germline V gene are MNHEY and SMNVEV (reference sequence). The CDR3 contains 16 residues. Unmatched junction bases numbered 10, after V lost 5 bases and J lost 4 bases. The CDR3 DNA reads TGTGCCAGCAGTACCCTTCCGGGACTAGTTTACAATGAGCAGTTCTTC. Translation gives CASSTLPGLVYNEQFF.

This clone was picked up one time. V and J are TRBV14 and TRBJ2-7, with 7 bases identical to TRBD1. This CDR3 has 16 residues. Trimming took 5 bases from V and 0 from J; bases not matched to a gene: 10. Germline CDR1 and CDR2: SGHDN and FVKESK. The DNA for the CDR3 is TGTGCCAGCAGCACCTACCGGGACAGCAACTCCTACGAGCAGTACTTC. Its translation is CASSTYRDSNSYEQYF.

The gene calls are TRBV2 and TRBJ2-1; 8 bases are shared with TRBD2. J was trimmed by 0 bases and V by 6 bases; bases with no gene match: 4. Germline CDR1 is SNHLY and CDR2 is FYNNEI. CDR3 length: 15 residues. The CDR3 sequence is CASSGLASSYNEQFF. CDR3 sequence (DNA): TGTGCCAGCAGCGGACTAGCAAGCTCCTACAATGAGCAGTTCTTC.

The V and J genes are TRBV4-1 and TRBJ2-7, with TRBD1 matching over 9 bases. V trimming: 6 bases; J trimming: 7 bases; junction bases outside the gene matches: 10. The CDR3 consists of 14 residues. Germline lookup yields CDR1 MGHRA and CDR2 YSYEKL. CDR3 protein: CASSHRDRVGEQYF. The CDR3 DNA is TGCGCCAGCAGTCACCGGGACAGGGTCGGGGAGCAGTACTTC.

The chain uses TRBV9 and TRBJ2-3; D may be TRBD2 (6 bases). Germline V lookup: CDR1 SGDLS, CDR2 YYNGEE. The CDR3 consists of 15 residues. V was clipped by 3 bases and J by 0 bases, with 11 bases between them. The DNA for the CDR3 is TGTGCCAGCAGCGAGGGACTTACTAGCACAGATACGCAGTATTTT. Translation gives CASSEGLTSTDTQYF. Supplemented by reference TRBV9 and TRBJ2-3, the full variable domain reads DSGVTQTPKHLITATGQRVTLRCSPRSGDLSVYWYQQSLDQGLQFLIQYYNGEERAKGNILERFSAQQFPDLHSELNLSSLELGDSALYFCASSEGLTSTDTQYFGPGTRLTVL.

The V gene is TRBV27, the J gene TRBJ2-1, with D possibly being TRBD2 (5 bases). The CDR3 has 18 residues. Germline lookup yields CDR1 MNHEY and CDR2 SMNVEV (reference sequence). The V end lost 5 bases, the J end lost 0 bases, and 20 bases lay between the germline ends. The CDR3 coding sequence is TGTGCCAGCAGTCTACTCCATAGCGCGGGTGGCTCCTACAATGAGCAGTTCTTC. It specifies CASSLLHSAGGSYNEQFF.

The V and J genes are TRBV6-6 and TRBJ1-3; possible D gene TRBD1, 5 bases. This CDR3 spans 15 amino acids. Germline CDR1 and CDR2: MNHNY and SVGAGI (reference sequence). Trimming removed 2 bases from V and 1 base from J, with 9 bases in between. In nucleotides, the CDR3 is TGTGCCAGCAGTTACGAGGGGACTTCTGGAAACACCATATATTTT. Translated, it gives CASSYEGTSGNTIYF.